This paragraph reports one TCR beta chain. This sample is part of a study of vaccination and CD4 T cells after COVID-19. TCRdb processed the PCR reads anew with MiXCR; each CDR3 protein has one entry. Among about 15,000 distinct CDR3 sequences listed, roughly 71% were seen once. Sequencing used CD4+ T cells from blood, obtained after SARS-CoV-2 vaccination. This receptor was identified in a human donor who had recovered from COVID-19.

The CDR3 here is CASSAGTLSTDTQYF. CDR3 DNA sequence: TGTGCCAGCAGTGCGGGTACCCTAAGCACAGATACGCAGTATTTT. J is TRBJ2-3 and V is TRBV2; D gene ambiguous. The CDR3 extends over 15 amino acids. CDR1 and CDR2 (germline): SNHLY, FYNNEI. With 4 bases removed from V and 0 bases from J, the gap between germline ends came to 11 bases.